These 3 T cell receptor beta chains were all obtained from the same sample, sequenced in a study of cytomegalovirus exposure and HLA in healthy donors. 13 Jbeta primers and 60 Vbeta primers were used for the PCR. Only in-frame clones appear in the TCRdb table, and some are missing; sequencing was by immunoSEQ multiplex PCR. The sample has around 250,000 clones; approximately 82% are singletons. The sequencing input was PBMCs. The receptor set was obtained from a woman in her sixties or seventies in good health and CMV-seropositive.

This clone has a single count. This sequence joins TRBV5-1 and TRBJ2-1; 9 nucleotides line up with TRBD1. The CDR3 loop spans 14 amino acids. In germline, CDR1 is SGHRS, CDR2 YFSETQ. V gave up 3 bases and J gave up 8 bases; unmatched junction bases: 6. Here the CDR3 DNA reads TGCGCCAGCAGCTCGGGACAGGGTAGCGATGAGCAGTTCTTC. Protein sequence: CASSSGQGSDEQFF. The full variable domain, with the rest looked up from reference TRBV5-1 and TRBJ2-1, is KAGVTQTPRYLIKTRGQQVTLSCSPISGHRSVSWYQQTPGQGLQFLFEYFSETQRNKGNFPGRFSGRQFSNSRSEMNVSTLELGDSALYLCASSSGQGSDEQFFGPGTRLTVL.

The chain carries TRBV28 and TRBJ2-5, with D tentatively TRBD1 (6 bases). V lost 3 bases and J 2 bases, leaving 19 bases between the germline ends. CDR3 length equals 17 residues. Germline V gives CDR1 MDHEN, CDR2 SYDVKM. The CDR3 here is CASSFGTRGRGQETQYF. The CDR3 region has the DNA TGTGCCAGCAGTTTCGGGACCAGGGGTAGGGGTCAAGAGACCCAGTACTTC.

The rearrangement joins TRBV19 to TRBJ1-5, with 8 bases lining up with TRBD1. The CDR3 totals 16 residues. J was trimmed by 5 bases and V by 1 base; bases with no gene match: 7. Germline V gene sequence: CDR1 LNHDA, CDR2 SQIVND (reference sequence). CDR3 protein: CASSIGQGTGDQPQHF. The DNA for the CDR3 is TGTGCCAGTAGTATAGGACAGGGGACTGGGGATCAGCCCCAGCATTTT.